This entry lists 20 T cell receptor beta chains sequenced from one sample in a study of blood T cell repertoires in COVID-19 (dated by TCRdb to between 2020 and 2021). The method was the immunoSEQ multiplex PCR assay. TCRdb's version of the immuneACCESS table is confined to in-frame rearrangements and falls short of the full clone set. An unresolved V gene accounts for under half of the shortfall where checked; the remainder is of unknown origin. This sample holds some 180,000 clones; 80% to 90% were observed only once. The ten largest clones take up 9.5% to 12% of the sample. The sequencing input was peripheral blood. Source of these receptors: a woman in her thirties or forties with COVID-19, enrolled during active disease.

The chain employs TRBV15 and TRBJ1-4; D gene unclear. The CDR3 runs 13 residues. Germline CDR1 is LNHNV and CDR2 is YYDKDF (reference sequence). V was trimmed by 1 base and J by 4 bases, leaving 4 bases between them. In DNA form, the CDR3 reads TGTGCCACCAGCAGAGCCTATAATGAAAAACTGTTTTTT. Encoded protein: CATSRAYNEKLFF.

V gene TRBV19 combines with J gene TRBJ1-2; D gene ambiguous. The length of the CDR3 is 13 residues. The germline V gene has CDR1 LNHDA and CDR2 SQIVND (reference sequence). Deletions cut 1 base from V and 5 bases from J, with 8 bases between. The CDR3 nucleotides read TGTGCCAGTAGTATAGCCCAGGCTTATGGCTACACCTTC. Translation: CASSIAQAYGYTF.

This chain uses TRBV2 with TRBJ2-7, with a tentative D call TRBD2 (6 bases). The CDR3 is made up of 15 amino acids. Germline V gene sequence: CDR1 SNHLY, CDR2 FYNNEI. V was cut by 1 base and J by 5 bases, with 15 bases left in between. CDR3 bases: TGTGCCAGCAGTGAAGACGGGGGAAGGGCCCACGAGCAGTACTTC. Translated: CASSEDGGRAHEQYF.

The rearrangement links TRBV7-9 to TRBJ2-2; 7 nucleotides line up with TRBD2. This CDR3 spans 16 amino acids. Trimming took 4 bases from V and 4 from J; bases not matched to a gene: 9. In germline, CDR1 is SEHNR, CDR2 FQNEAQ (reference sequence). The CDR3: CASSSPRLASTGELFF. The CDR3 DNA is TGTGCCAGCAGCTCTCCACGACTAGCATCCACCGGGGAGCTGTTTTTT. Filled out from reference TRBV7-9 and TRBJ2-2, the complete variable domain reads DTGVSQNPRHKITKRGQNVTFRCDPISEHNRLYWYRQTLGQGPEFLTYFQNEAQLEKSRLLSDRFSAERPKGSFSTLEIQRTEQGDSAMYLCASSSPRLASTGELFFGEGSRLTVL.

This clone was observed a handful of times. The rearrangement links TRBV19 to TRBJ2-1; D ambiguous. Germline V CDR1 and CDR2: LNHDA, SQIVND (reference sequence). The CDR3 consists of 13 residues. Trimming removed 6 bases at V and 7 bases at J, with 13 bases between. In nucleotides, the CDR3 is TGTGCCAGTAGGCCCCCCGGCGGAAATGAGCAGTTCTTC. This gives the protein CASRPPGGNEQFF.

This CDR3 is CASSPTVGGGYEQYF. The CDR3 region has the DNA TGTGCCAGCAGCCCGACTGTAGGGGGAGGGTACGAGCAGTACTTC. The chain carries TRBV3-1 (or the pseudogene TRBV3-2) and TRBJ2-7; a possible D gene is TRBD2 (7 bases). The CDR3 contains 15 residues. V lost 4 bases and J 4 bases, leaving 17 bases between the germline ends. The germline CDR1 and CDR2 sequences are LGHDT and YNNKEL (reference sequence).

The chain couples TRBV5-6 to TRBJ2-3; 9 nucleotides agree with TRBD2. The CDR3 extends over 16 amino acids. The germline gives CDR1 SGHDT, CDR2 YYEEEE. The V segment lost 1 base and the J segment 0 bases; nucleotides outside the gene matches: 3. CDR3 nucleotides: TGTGCCAGCAGCTTGTTAGCGGGGGCTAGCACAGATACGCAGTATTTT. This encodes CASSLLAGASTDTQYF.

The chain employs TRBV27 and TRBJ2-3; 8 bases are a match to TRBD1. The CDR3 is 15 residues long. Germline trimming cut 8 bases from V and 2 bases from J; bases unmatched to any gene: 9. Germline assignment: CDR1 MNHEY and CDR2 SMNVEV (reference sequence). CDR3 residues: CASCLGQANTDTQYF. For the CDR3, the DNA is TGTGCCAGCTGCTTGGGACAGGCGAACACAGATACGCAGTATTTT.

CDR3 DNA: TGTGCCAGCAGTGAAGCCGGTGAATGGAACACTGAAGCTTTCTTT. Its translation: CASSEAGEWNTEAFF. This chain uses TRBV6-1 with TRBJ1-1; D is unclear. V was trimmed by 0 bases and J by 1 base, leaving 9 bases between them. Germline V CDR1 and CDR2: MNHNS, SASEGT. CDR3 length: 15 residues.

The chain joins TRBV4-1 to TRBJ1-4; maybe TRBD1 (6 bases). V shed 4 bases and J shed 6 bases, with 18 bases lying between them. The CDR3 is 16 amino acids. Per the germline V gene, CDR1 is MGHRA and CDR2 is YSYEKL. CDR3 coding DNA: TGCGCCAGCAGCCCCCTTGACAGGACGGAATATGAAAAACTGTTTTTT. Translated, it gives CASSPLDRTEYEKLFF.

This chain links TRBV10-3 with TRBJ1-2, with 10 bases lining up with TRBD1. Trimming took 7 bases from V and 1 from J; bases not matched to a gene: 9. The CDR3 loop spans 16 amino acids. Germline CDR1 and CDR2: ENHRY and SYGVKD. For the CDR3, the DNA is TGTGCCATCACTCCTGGAAGGACAGGGGGTAACTATGGCTACACCTTC. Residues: CAITPGRTGGNYGYTF.

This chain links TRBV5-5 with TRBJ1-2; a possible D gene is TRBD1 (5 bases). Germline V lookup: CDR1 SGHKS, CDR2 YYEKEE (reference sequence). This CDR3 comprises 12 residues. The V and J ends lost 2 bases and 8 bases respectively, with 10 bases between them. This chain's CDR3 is CASSFSGYGYTF. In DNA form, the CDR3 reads TGTGCCAGCAGCTTCTCAGGGTACGGCTACACCTTC. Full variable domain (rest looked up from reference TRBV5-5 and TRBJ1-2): DAGVTQSPTHLIKTRGQQVTLRCSPISGHKSVSWYQQVLGQGPQFIFQYYEKEERGRGNFPDRFSARQFPNYSSELNVNALLLGDSALYLCASSFSGYGYTFGSGTRLTVV.

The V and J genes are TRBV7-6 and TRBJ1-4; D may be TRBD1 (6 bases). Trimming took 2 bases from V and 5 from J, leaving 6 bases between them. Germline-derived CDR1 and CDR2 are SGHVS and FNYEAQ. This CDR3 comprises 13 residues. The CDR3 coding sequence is TGTGCCAGCAGCTTAACAGGGAATGAAAAACTGTTTTTT. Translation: CASSLTGNEKLFF.

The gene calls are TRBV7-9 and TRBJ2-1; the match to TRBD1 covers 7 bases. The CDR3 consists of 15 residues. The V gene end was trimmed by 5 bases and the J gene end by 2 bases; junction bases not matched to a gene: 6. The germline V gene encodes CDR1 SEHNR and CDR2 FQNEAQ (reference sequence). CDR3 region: CASSHRDRTYNEQFF. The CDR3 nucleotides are TGTGCCAGCAGCCACCGGGACAGAACCTACAATGAGCAGTTCTTC.

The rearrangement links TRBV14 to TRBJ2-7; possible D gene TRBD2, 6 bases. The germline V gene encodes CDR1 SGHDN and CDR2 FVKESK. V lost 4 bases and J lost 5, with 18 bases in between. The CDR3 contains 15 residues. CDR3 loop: CASSLTWGGIDEQYF. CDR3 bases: TGTGCCAGCAGCCTAACCTGGGGCGGGATAGACGAGCAGTACTTC.

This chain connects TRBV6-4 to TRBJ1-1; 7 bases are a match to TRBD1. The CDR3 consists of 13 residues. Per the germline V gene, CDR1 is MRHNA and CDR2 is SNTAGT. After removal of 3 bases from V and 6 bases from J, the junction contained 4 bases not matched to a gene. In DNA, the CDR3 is TGTGCCAGCAGTGATTCCGACAGGGCTGAAGCTTTCTTT. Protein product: CASSDSDRAEAFF.

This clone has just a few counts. The CDR3 DNA is TGCGCCAGCAGCTCGGACAGGGTGGATAGGCAGTACTTC. Its translation is CASSSDRVDRQYF. The chain has TRBV5-1 and TRBJ2-7, with TRBD1 matching 8 bases. Germline CDR1 reads SGHRS; CDR2 reads YFSETQ. This CDR3 region has 13 residues. Germline trimming cut 3 bases from V and 9 bases from J; bases unmatched to any gene: 8.

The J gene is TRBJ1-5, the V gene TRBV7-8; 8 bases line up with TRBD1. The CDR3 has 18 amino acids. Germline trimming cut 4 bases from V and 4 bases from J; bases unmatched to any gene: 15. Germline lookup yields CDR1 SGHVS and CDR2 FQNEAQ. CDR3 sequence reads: CASSSPKDGTGLNQPQHF. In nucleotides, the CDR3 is TGTGCCAGCAGCTCCCCCAAGGATGGGACAGGCCTTAATCAGCCCCAGCATTTT.

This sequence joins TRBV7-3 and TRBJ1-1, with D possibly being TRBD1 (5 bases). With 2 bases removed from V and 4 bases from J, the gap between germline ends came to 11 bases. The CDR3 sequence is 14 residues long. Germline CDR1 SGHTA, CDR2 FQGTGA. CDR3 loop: CASSLQGRSTEAFF. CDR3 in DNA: TGTGCCAGCAGCTTACAGGGCAGAAGCACTGAAGCTTTCTTT.

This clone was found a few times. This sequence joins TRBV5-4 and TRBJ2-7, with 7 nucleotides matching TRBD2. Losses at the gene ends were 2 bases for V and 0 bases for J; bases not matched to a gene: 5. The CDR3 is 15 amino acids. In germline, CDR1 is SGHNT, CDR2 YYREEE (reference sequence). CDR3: CASSFAGRSSYEQYF. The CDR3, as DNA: TGTGCCAGCAGCTTTGCCGGGAGGAGCTCCTACGAGCAGTACTTC.